The 4 T cell receptor beta chains listed next were all sequenced from one sample in a study of metastatic and nonmetastatic thyroid tumors. Every patient was untreated before thyroid surgery. TCRdb re-called clones via MiXCR from the PCR reads. The sample consists of around 26,000 clones, about 20% of them appearing once. Sequenced input: adjacent normal tissue. The receptors come from a female donor with papillary thyroid cancer or a benign thyroid nodule (not recorded which). Some clones in this sample may be carry-over from other donors' samples.

This clone was counted many times. A read error may be the cause here, since a much bigger clone is one base away. The rearrangement links TRBV11-3 to TRBJ2-2; D possibly corresponds to TRBD2 (7 bases). The CDR3 loop spans 15 amino acids. Germline CDR1 SGHNT, CDR2 YENEEA. Trimming pared 1 base from V and 4 bases from J, leaving 10 bases between. CDR3 nucleotide sequence: TGTGCCAGCAGCTTAGGACGGGGGGCCACCGGGGAGCTGTTTTTT. Protein sequence: CASSLGRGATGELFF.

This clone was detected ten times or more. The V call is TRBV5-1, the J call TRBJ2-7, with unresolved D. Deletions cut 0 bases from V and 6 bases from J, with 16 bases between. The CDR3 contains 15 residues. CDR1 SGHRS and CDR2 YFSETQ come from the germline V gene. In DNA form, the CDR3 reads TGCGCCAGCAGCTTGGATGGCGGATCCCCCTTCGAGCAGTACTTC. Its protein is CASSLDGGSPFEQYF. The complete variable domain, with remaining parts taken from reference TRBV5-1 and TRBJ2-7, reads KAGVTQTPRYLIKTRGQQVTLSCSPISGHRSVSWYQQTPGQGLQFLFEYFSETQRNKGNFPGRFSGRQFSNSRSEMNVSTLELGDSALYLCASSLDGGSPFEQYFGPGTRLTVT.

This clone showed up many times. V is TRBV10-3 and J is TRBJ1-1; 7 nucleotides agree with TRBD1. The germline V gene has CDR1 ENHRY and CDR2 SYGVKD. CDR3 size: 13 residues. The trim removed 7 bases at V and 5 bases at J, leaving 7 bases unmatched. Here the CDR3 DNA reads TGTGCCATCATGGCCAGGGGGAATACTGAAGCTTTCTTT. Translation: CAIMARGNTEAFF.

By its share, this clone is medium-sized. The V gene is TRBV7-9, the J gene TRBJ2-2; D uncertain. The V and J ends lost 1 base and 7 bases respectively, with 4 bases between them. The germline V gene encodes CDR1 SEHNR and CDR2 FQNEAQ (reference sequence). The CDR3 has 12 amino acids. This CDR3 is CASSLGRGELFF. In DNA, the CDR3 is TGTGCCAGCAGCTTAGGACGCGGGGAGCTGTTTTTT.